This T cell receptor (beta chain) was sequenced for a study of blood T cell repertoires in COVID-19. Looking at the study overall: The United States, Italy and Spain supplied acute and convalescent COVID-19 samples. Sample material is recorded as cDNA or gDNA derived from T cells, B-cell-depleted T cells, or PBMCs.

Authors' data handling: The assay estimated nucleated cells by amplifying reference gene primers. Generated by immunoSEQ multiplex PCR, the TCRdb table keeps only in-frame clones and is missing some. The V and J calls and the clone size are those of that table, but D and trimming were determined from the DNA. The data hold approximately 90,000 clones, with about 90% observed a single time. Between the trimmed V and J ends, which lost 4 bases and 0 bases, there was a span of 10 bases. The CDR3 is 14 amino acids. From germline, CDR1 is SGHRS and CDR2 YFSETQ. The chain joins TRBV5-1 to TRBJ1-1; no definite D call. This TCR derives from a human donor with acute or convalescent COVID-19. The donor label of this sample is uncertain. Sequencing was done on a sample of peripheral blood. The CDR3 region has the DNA TGCGCCAGCAGCCGACAAATCATGAACACTGAAGCTTTCTTT. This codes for CASSRQIMNTEAFF.